The clone carrying this T cell receptor (beta chain) was detected only a few times. The record originates from a study of cytomegalovirus exposure and HLA in healthy donors. PCR was performed using 60 Vbeta and 13 Jbeta primers. Sequenced by immunoSEQ multiplex PCR; TCRdb stores in-frame clones only, minus some. The table shows around 53,000 clones, with over 70% occurring only once. Looked up from germline, CDR1 is LNHDA and CDR2 is SQIVND (reference sequence). The CDR3 runs 14 residues. V lost 7 bases, J lost 0 bases, and 5 bases stayed unmatched. This sequence originates from a man between 18 and 35 years old in good health and CMV-seronegative. Sequencing was done on a sample of PBMCs. This chain connects TRBV19 to TRBJ2-7, with 8 positions matching TRBD2. The DNA of the CDR3 is TGTGCCAGTACGAAGACTAGCGACTCCTACGAGCAGTACTTC. Protein: CASTKTSDSYEQYF.